This passage covers 31 T cell receptor beta chains from one sample sequenced in a study of cytomegalovirus exposure and HLA in healthy donors. With 60 Vbeta and 13 Jbeta primers, the PCR was carried out. Some clones are missing from TCRdb's copy, which holds only in-frame ones; the method was immunoSEQ multiplex PCR. The table has some 120,000 clones, roughly 79% seen once. The sample taken for sequencing was PBMCs. The receptor set was obtained from a woman aged 18-29 years in good health and CMV-seronegative.

The rearrangement links TRBV6-4 to TRBJ2-1, with TRBD2 matching over 15 bases. The CDR3 is 15 residues long. The germline V gene has CDR1 MRHNA and CDR2 SNTAGT. J gave up 8 bases and V 6 bases, and 5 bases lay outside the gene matches. The CDR3 coding sequence is TGTGCCAGCAGCGAGCGGACTAGCGGGGGGGATGAGCAGTTCTTC. Protein product: CASSERTSGGDEQFF.

The chain joins TRBV30 to TRBJ1-2; 8 bases align to TRBD1. V lost 5 bases, J lost 4 bases, and 3 bases stayed unmatched. The CDR3 is made up of 12 amino acids. Per the germline V gene, CDR1 is GTSNPN and CDR2 is SVGIG (reference sequence). The CDR3 loop reads CAWGDRLYGYTF. The CDR3 DNA reads TGTGCCTGGGGGGACAGGCTCTATGGCTACACCTTC.

J is TRBJ1-4 and V is TRBV28; D may be TRBD1 (6 bases). V was shortened by 7 bases and J by 5 bases, with 26 bases between the two germline ends. The CDR3 totals 18 residues. In germline, CDR1 is MDHEN, CDR2 SYDVKM. In DNA, the CDR3 is TGTGCCAGCAACAGTTTAGGGGGGGGTTCCACAAAAAATGAAAAACTGTTTTTT. Translating gives CASNSLGGGSTKNEKLFF.

The rearrangement uses TRBV27 and TRBJ2-5, with 8 bases aligning to TRBD2. V was pared by 5 bases and J by 7 bases, with 6 bases of the junction left unmatched. Germline values: CDR1 MNHEY, CDR2 SMNVEV (reference sequence). This CDR3 contains 13 residues. The CDR3 loop is CASSPGGMATQYF. The CDR3 bases are TGTGCCAGCAGTCCGGGGGGGATGGCGACCCAGTACTTC.

The chain uses TRBV27 and TRBJ1-1, with D unclear. CDR1 and CDR2 (germline): MNHEY, SMNVEV (reference sequence). The CDR3 contains 13 residues. V dropped 2 bases and J dropped 4 bases, with 8 bases sitting between them. The CDR3, as DNA: TGTGCCAGCAGTTTAATTCCGGGCACTGAAGCTTTCTTT. It codes for CASSLIPGTEAFF.

This clone has more than one count but fewer than ten. J is TRBJ1-5 and V is TRBV7-2; possibly TRBD1 for D (6 bases). CDR3 length equals 16 residues. Germline CDR1 SGHTA, CDR2 FQGNSA. V lost 0 bases and J lost 2, with 11 bases in between. CDR3 sequence: CASSLAGRQGNQPQHF. CDR3 coding DNA: TGTGCCAGCAGCTTAGCGGGGAGACAGGGCAATCAGCCCCAGCATTTT.

The gene calls are TRBV6-6 and TRBJ1-5; D may be TRBD1 (6 bases). Germline CDR1 MNHNY, CDR2 SVGAGI (reference sequence). V lost 6 bases and J 10 bases, leaving 19 bases between the germline ends. The CDR3 has 14 amino acids. Here the CDR3 reads CASSRGGPQNPQHF. The CDR3 DNA sequence: TGTGCCAGCAGCCGTGGGGGCCCCCAGAACCCCCAGCATTTT.

The rearrangement uses TRBV10-3 and TRBJ1-2; no firm D call. The CDR3 consists of 14 residues. Per the germline V gene, CDR1 is ENHRY and CDR2 is SYGVKD. The ends were cut back, 4 bases at V and 2 bases at J, with 11 bases in the middle. The CDR3 bases are TGTGCCATCAGTGGACGGGGAGCGAACTATGGCTACACCTTC. Amino acids: CAISGRGANYGYTF.

The CDR3 DNA is TGTGCCAGTCGACAGGGGGATCAGCCCCAGCATTTT. This sequence encodes CASRQGDQPQHF. This chain connects TRBV6-1 to TRBJ1-5; 9 bases agree with TRBD1. This CDR3 has 12 amino acids. The germline V gene encodes CDR1 MNHNS and CDR2 SASEGT. V shed 9 bases and J 5 bases; nucleotides not matched to a gene: 2.

The rearrangement links TRBV6-1 to TRBJ2-7; tentatively, D is TRBD2 (6 bases). This CDR3 spans 14 amino acids. From germline, CDR1 is MNHNS and CDR2 SASEGT. V was cut by 6 bases and J by 2 bases, with 14 bases left in between. The CDR3 here is CASSPSGLTYEQYF. CDR3 DNA: TGTGCCAGCAGCCCATCGGGACTGACCTACGAGCAGTACTTC.

The rearrangement uses TRBV5-1 and TRBJ2-3; 10 nucleotides line up with TRBD1. Trimming took 4 bases from V and 5 from J; bases not matched to a gene: 10. Germline assignment: CDR1 SGHRS and CDR2 YFSETQ. The CDR3 contains 16 residues. The CDR3 protein is CASSLTGTGVRDTQYF. The CDR3 DNA sequence: TGCGCCAGCAGCCTGACCGGGACAGGGGTTAGAGATACGCAGTATTTT.

The chain couples TRBV4-1 to TRBJ2-1, with 7 positions matching TRBD1. V gave up 1 base and J gave up 0 bases; unmatched junction bases: 6. This CDR3 contains 17 residues. Germline CDR1 and CDR2: MGHRA and YSYEKL. The CDR3 spells CASSQGDSQSSYNEQFF. Here the CDR3 DNA reads TGCGCCAGCAGCCAAGGGGACAGCCAGAGCTCCTACAATGAGCAGTTCTTC.

This rearrangement joins TRBV7-9 to TRBJ1-1, with D perhaps matching TRBD1 (6 bases). There are 15 residues in the CDR3. Trimming removed 8 bases from V and 1 base from J, with 17 bases in between. Germline loops: CDR1 SEHNR, CDR2 FQNEAQ (reference sequence). CDR3 coding DNA: TGTGCCAGCCGCCAGAGGGGGGGAGAGAACACTGAAGCTTTCTTT. Translating gives CASRQRGGENTEAFF.

The chain uses TRBV5-5 and TRBJ1-2, with unresolved D. Deletions cut 0 bases from V and 8 bases from J, with 17 bases between. Germline CDR1 SGHKS, CDR2 YYEKEE (reference sequence). The CDR3 covers 15 residues. The CDR3 here is CASSLANAGIRGYTF. For the CDR3, the DNA is TGTGCCAGCAGCTTGGCCAACGCGGGAATAAGGGGCTACACCTTC.

This rearrangement joins TRBV6-5 to TRBJ2-7; 11 bases fit TRBD1. Germline CDR1 is MNHEY and CDR2 is SVGAGI. The CDR3 length is 15 residues. V was pared by 2 bases and J by 0 bases, with 0 bases of the junction left unmatched. CDR3 amino acids: CASSYGTGGSYEQYF. The CDR3 bases are TGTGCCAGCAGTTACGGGACAGGGGGCTCCTACGAGCAGTACTTC.

V and J are TRBV6-4 and TRBJ2-3; TRBD2 matches 8 bases. The CDR3 runs 14 residues. V dropped 4 bases and J dropped 4; count of bases not matched to a gene: 4. Germline CDR1 reads MRHNA; CDR2 reads SNTAGT. The CDR3, as DNA: TGTGCCAGCAGTGTGAGCGGGGGTCCAGATACGCAGTATTTT. Residues: CASSVSGGPDTQYF.

The chain uses TRBV14 and TRBJ1-3; D gene uncertain. Germline V CDR1 and CDR2: SGHDN, FVKESK. Trimming left V 1 base short and J 0 bases short, with 7 bases between. The CDR3 is made up of 15 amino acids. The CDR3 DNA reads as TGTGCCAGCAGCCAAGTGACATCCTCTGGAAACACCATATATTTT. Its translation is CASSQVTSSGNTIYF. The variable domain in full, with the rest retrieved from reference TRBV14 and TRBJ1-3, is EAGVTQFPSHSVIEKGQTVTLRCDPISGHDNLYWYRRVMGKEIKFLLHFVKESKQDESGMPNNRFLAERTGGTYSTLKVQPAELEDSGVYFCASSQVTSSGNTIYFGEGSWLTVV.

The rearrangement joins TRBV30 to TRBJ1-5; D is possibly TRBD1 (6 bases). V was cut by 5 bases and J by 7 bases, with 18 bases left in between. The germline gives CDR1 GTSNPN, CDR2 SVGIG (reference sequence). CDR3 length: 14 residues. The CDR3 DNA sequence: TGTGCCTGGGGTGCGCCGGACAGAGGGCAGCCCCAGCATTTT. It translates to CAWGAPDRGQPQHF.

The chain uses TRBV2 and TRBJ2-5; 8 bases map to TRBD1. This CDR3 region has 14 residues. The germline V gene has CDR1 SNHLY and CDR2 FYNNEI. Trimming took 7 bases from V and 2 from J; bases not matched to a gene: 6. CDR3 in DNA: TGTGCCAGCAATTGGGACAGGAGTCAAGAGACCCAGTACTTC. It codes for CASNWDRSQETQYF.

The V call is TRBV6-1, the J call TRBJ1-2; D is possibly TRBD1 (6 bases). Germline V lookup: CDR1 MNHNS, CDR2 SASEGT. The V gene lost 5 bases and the J gene lost 2 bases, with 12 bases spanning the gap. The CDR3 has 14 residues. The CDR3 sequence: CASSKDSFNYGYTF. CDR3 nucleotide sequence: TGTGCCAGCAGTAAGGACAGTTTCAACTATGGCTACACCTTC.

The rearrangement uses TRBV9 and TRBJ2-3; 16 nucleotides match TRBD2. Germline assignment: CDR1 SGDLS and CDR2 YYNGEE. The CDR3 spans 18 residues. The V and J ends lost 4 bases and 2 bases, in that order; junction bases with no gene match: 7. The CDR3 region has the DNA TGTGCCAGCAGCTCGGGACTAGCGGGGGGGCCCCCCACAGATACGCAGTATTTT. Its translation is CASSSGLAGGPPTDTQYF.

This chain joins TRBV21-1 and TRBJ2-3; TRBD2, as called in the table, went unchecked against the DNA. TRBV21-1 is noted as a pseudogene. The CDR3 covers 15 residues. Here the CDR3 DNA reads TGTGCCAGCAGCAAACAAGGGGACTACACAGATACGCAGTATTTT. Protein: CASSKQGDYTDTQYF.

This chain joins TRBV6-5 and TRBJ2-2, with TRBD1 as a possible D gene (5 bases). Between the trimmed V and J ends, which lost 0 bases and 2 bases, there was a span of 10 bases. The germline CDR1 and CDR2 sequences are MNHEY and SVGAGI. This CDR3 has 16 amino acids. Here the CDR3 DNA reads TGTGCCAGCAGTTACTCTCGGCAGGGTAACACCGGGGAGCTGTTTTTT. Protein: CASSYSRQGNTGELFF.

The chain carries TRBV2 and TRBJ1-4; no clear D. Trimming removed 10 bases from V and 8 bases from J, with 11 bases in between. CDR1 is SNHLY and CDR2 is FYNNEI in the germline V gene. The CDR3 contains 11 residues. CDR3 residues: CATKRGEKLFF. The CDR3 region has the DNA TGTGCCACCAAGCGGGGAGAAAAACTGTTTTTT.

This clone came up a few times. J is TRBJ2-7 and V is TRBV9; D may be TRBD2 (5 bases). Per germline, CDR1 SGDLS and CDR2 YYNGEE. The CDR3 consists of 14 residues. Trimming pared 0 bases from V and 2 bases from J, leaving 9 bases between. For the CDR3, the DNA is TGTGCCAGCAGCGTAGAGAGCGGTCCCTACGAGCAGTACTTC. This codes for CASSVESGPYEQYF.

The chain has TRBV5-1 and TRBJ1-1; D gene uncertain. V was cut by 4 bases and J by 1 base, with 5 bases left in between. The CDR3 spans 12 residues. CDR1 and CDR2 from the germline V gene are SGHRS and YFSETQ. In DNA form, the CDR3 reads TGCGCCAGCAGCCCGGGGAACACTGAAGCTTTCTTT. This translates into CASSPGNTEAFF.

This clone was found once. V is TRBV9 and J is TRBJ2-7; D is unclear. The germline V gene has CDR1 SGDLS and CDR2 YYNGEE. Trimming pared 3 bases from V and 7 bases from J, leaving 17 bases between. The CDR3 is 14 residues long. CDR3 in amino acids: CASSAELRPTEQYF. The CDR3 DNA reads TGTGCCAGCAGCGCCGAGCTGAGGCCTACGGAGCAGTACTTC.

The V gene is TRBV9, the J gene TRBJ1-4; no clear D gene. Germline V CDR1 and CDR2: SGDLS, YYNGEE. V lost 5 bases, J lost 8 bases, and 16 bases lay in between. The CDR3 is made up of 14 amino acids. The CDR3 DNA follows: TGTGCCAGCAGTCGCCCGGGCGGGAAGGAAAAACTGTTTTTT. Protein product: CASSRPGGKEKLFF.

In this sample, this clone turned up once. The V gene is TRBV10-3, the J gene TRBJ2-5; 16 bases fit TRBD2. The J segment lost 5 bases and the V segment lost 8 bases, leaving 5 bases of the junction unmatched. The CDR3 runs to 15 residues. Germline V gene data show CDR1 as ENHRY and CDR2 as SYGVKD. The CDR3 sequence: CAIGTSGGATETQYF. The CDR3 bases are TGTGCCATCGGGACTAGCGGGGGGGCCACGGAGACCCAGTACTTC.

The genes are TRBV7-9 and TRBJ2-1, with D possibly TRBD1 on 6 matching bases. The ends were cut back, 3 bases at V and 9 bases at J, with 12 bases in the middle. Germline V CDR1 and CDR2: SEHNR, FQNEAQ (reference sequence). CDR3 size: 13 residues. The CDR3 bases are TGTGCCAGCAGCTTCCAGGGGTCGGGTGAGCAGTTCTTC. It specifies CASSFQGSGEQFF.

V and J are TRBV29-1 and TRBJ2-3; 10 positions agree with TRBD1. The junction had 3 bases not matched to a gene; V was cut back by 1 base and J by 5 bases. Germline V gene sequence: CDR1 SQVTM, CDR2 ANQGSEA. This CDR3 contains 14 residues. In DNA, the CDR3 is TGCAGCGTTGAAGTGACAGGGGGCAGAGATACGCAGTATTTT. Residues: CSVEVTGGRDTQYF.